This TCR beta chain came from a study of T-cell memory formation after mild COVID-19. Broader study findings: Clones that got smaller from day 15 to 85 had even CD4/CD8, while clones growing later tipped toward CD4+. Nothing confirmed that second-wave clones peaking on day 37 were specific for SARS-CoV-2. Pre-infection memory harbored some responding clones, suggesting cross-reactive memory joined.

TCRdb used MiXCR to reprocess the 5' RACE reads, holding one entry per CDR3 protein. Seen here are about 340,000 distinct CDR3 sequences, 20% to 25% observed once, and the top ten hold 21%. As to this clonotype: Antigen: not known.

Germline V gene sequence: CDR1 MNHEY, CDR2 SVGEGT. Trimming took off 5 bases at V and 8 bases at J, with 13 bases between the two ends. The CDR3 is made up of 12 amino acids. The rearrangement uses TRBV6-2 or TRBV6-3 and TRBJ2-7, with D possibly matching TRBD2 (6 bases). What was sequenced was PBMCs or a T cell subset sorted from them (not recorded which). The source of this sequence is a man aged 18 to 35 who had mild COVID-19 (a few samples of this study predate the infection). Cell type and time point are not known. The CDR3 loop is CASSALGGQQYV. CDR3 in DNA: TGTGCCAGCAGTGCGCTGGGGGGACAGCAGTACGTC.